A single sample is the source of the 10 T cell receptor beta chains below, sequenced in a study of blood T cell repertoires in COVID-19. Clones were read by immunoSEQ multiplex PCR, and TCRdb kept only the in-frame ones, dropping some. The table includes about 78,000 clones, around 77% detected once. The source material was peripheral blood. These receptors all stem from a human donor in a cohort sampled during active COVID-19.

The V call is TRBV19, the J call TRBJ2-5; D is perhaps TRBD2 (5 bases). V was clipped by 2 bases and J by 0 bases, with 7 bases between them. Germline V gives CDR1 LNHDA, CDR2 SQIVND (reference sequence). This CDR3 is 14 amino acids long. The CDR3 sequence: CASSISGNQETQYF. The DNA of the CDR3 is TGTGCCAGTAGTATATCGGGAAACCAAGAGACCCAGTACTTC.

In its sample, this clone was seen a few times. Distinct nucleotide sequences in the sample also encode this CDR3. The chain is built from TRBV18 and TRBJ2-6; 8 bases fit TRBD1. Per germline, CDR1 KGHSH and CDR2 LQKENI. This CDR3 contains 15 residues. Germline trimming cut 3 bases from V and 2 bases from J; bases unmatched to any gene: 0. CDR3 sequence: CASSPTGAGANVLTF. In nucleotides, the CDR3 is TGTGCCAGCTCACCGACAGGGGCTGGGGCCAACGTCCTGACTTTC.

This chain uses TRBV5-4 with TRBJ2-1; no definite D call. Trimming cost V 0 bases and J 6 bases, with 13 bases left between them. The CDR3 has 15 residues. Germline CDR1 reads SGHNT; CDR2 reads YYREEE (reference sequence). This chain's CDR3 is CASSLVSQVPNEQFF. CDR3 coding DNA: TGTGCCAGCAGCTTGGTATCCCAGGTACCCAATGAGCAGTTCTTC.

This clone turned up a few times. The chain carries TRBV3-1 (or the pseudogene TRBV3-2) and TRBJ1-1; a possible D gene is TRBD1 (5 bases). Germline CDR1 reads LGHDT; CDR2 reads YNNKEL (reference sequence). This CDR3 is built from 13 residues. V lost 6 bases, J lost 1 base, and 9 bases lay in between. DNA for the CDR3: TGTGCCAGCAGAAGCACAGGGAACACTGAAGCTTTCTTT. Amino acid sequence: CASRSTGNTEAFF.

The chain combines TRBV7-2 with TRBJ2-2, with TRBD2 matching over 8 bases. The CDR3 spans 15 residues. Trimming cost V 3 bases and J 4 bases; bases outside gene matches: 4. Looked up from germline, CDR1 is SGHTA and CDR2 is FQGNSA. This chain's CDR3 is CASSLGLGSTGELFF. In DNA form, the CDR3 reads TGTGCCAGCAGCTTGGGACTAGGTAGCACCGGGGAGCTGTTTTTT.

The chain recombines TRBV6-2 or TRBV6-3 with TRBJ1-5; TRBD1 aligns across 10 bases. Germline trimming cut 5 bases from V and 4 bases from J; bases unmatched to any gene: 5. CDR1 and CDR2 from the germline V gene are MNHEY and SVGEGT. CDR3 length: 15 amino acids. CDR3 sequence: CASSTDRGRNQPQHF. Written as DNA, the CDR3 is TGTGCCAGCAGTACTGACAGGGGGCGTAATCAGCCCCAGCATTTT.

This clone was observed a few times. The rearrangement joins TRBV5-4 to TRBJ2-7, with 10 bases fitting TRBD1. The V segment lost 1 base and the J segment 2 bases; nucleotides outside the gene matches: 6. CDR3 length: 16 amino acids. Germline V gene lookup returns CDR1 SGHNT and CDR2 YYREEE (reference sequence). The CDR3 protein is CASSLPRDRGTYEQYF. DNA for the CDR3: TGTGCCAGCAGCTTGCCTCGGGACAGGGGTACCTACGAGCAGTACTTC.

The table lists this clone with a few counts. V gene TRBV11-1 combines with J gene TRBJ1-1; D is undetermined. The ends were cut back, 1 base at V and 1 base at J, with 4 bases in the middle. CDR3 size: 13 residues. The V gene's germline CDR1 is SGHAT and CDR2 FQDESV (reference sequence). CDR3 DNA sequence: TGTGCCAGCAGCTTAGGCGGGAACACTGAAGCTTTCTTT. This encodes CASSLGGNTEAFF. Looking up the rest from reference TRBV11-1 and TRBJ1-1 gives the full variable domain: EAEVAQSPRYKITEKSQAVAFWCDPISGHATLYWYRQILGQGPELLVQFQDESVVDDSQLPKDRFSAERLKGVDSTLKIQPAELGDSAMYLCASSLGGNTEAFFGQGTRLTVV.

This chain links TRBV6-5 with TRBJ1-2; 11 nucleotides align to TRBD1. CDR1 and CDR2 (germline): MNHEY, SVGAGI. The CDR3 loop spans 12 amino acids. With 6 bases clipped from V and 8 bases from J, the junction kept 2 bases outside the gene matches. CDR3 coding DNA: TGTGCCAGCAGGGGACAGGGGGACGGCTACACCTTC. Translating it yields CASRGQGDGYTF.

The chain joins TRBV5-1 to TRBJ2-5; perhaps TRBD2 as D (6 bases). The germline CDR1 and CDR2 sequences are SGHRS and YFSETQ. V gave up 3 bases and J gave up 0 bases, with 12 bases separating them. The CDR3 is made up of 15 amino acids. Written as DNA, the CDR3 is TGCGCCAGCAGCTCCCTCACGGGGGACCAAGAGACCCAGTACTTC. Protein product: CASSSLTGDQETQYF.